This TCR beta chain was retrieved from a study of TET2 disruption in CD19-targeted CAR T cells (dated by TCRdb to between 2017 and 2018). Background for the entire study: No additional inclusion criteria were applied, and the number of samples was determined by the original clinical trial design and by sample availability. Overall study results and their limits: Conclusions about the patient's CAR T cells rested on extensive analysis of a single subject.

The treatment or condition label on this specimen signifies: autologous CTL019 cells: CD19 CAR with 4-1BB and CD3 zeta domains. The CD19 CAR incorporated TCR zeta and 4-1BB costimulatory signaling domains. Leukapheresis was used to collect the T cells for CTL019 manufacturing from peripheral blood. The DNeasy Blood and Tissue Kit was used to extract genomic DNA from pre-infusion T cells, peripheral blood, or sorted post-infusion T cells. The immunoSEQ assay was used for deep sequencing of the TCR beta chain. On the authors' methods: Only productive TCR beta rearrangements were used to calculate clonotype frequencies. Entries here come from immuneACCESS through TCRdb and include only in-frame sequences with V and J called. Some clones fail to appear in such tables; in the studies checked, an unresolved V gene covers under half of the shortfall, and the cause of the remainder is unknown. The DNA gave D and trimming, while V, J and clone size come from that table. The data table for this sample lists roughly 26,000 clones. 1.9% of the sample goes to the ten largest clones.

Concerning this clone: Its binding antigen is unknown. The CDR3 goes on 3 residues after the read ends, and that part is filled in from the germline J gene.

The CDR3, from cysteine to phenylalanine, totals 14 residues. The CDR3 was read in part: 33 bases, with the frame set at base 1. Via the germline V gene (reference sequence), CDR1 is SGHNT and CDR2 YYREEE. At the junction V is shortened by 2 bases and J by 6 bases, with 11 bases in between. The clonotype comes from a man aged 65 to 85 with chronic lymphocytic leukemia. The chain links TRBV5-4 with TRBJ1-4; no D gene is confidently identified. This specimen was CD8- CAR+ T cells sorted from cultured blood T cells, taken for CD19 CAR T cell therapy. The cell subset or site label of this sample denotes: CD8-negative CAR-positive T cells from the infusion product. The CDR3 protein: CASSLRGQDEKLFF. The part of the CDR3 DNA that was read is TGTGCCAGCAGCTTACGGGGTCAGGATGAAAAA.